This T cell receptor (beta chain) was captured in a study of T cells in Graves' hyperthyroidism and ophthalmopathy. General study findings and limits: Most thyroid clonotypes that were expanded above 0.001 also turned up in blood.

Each diagnosis was grounded in clinical symptoms, serum thyroxine and TRAb, thyroid ultrasound, and orbital computed tomography. The CDR3 sequence is 15 residues long. V shed 3 bases and J 5 bases; nucleotides not matched to a gene: 7. The germline CDR1 and CDR2 sequences are MGHRA and YSYEKL. About this clonotype itself: Antigen unknown.

Regions amplified from RNA transcripts were the TCR beta CDR3 regions. In the first-round RT-PCR of the TCR CDR3, the HTBI primer set was used. Each CDR3 protein is one row after TCRdb ran MiXCR on the multiplex PCR reads. The sample carries 530,000 or so distinct CDR3 sequences, approximately 17% recorded once. This chain connects TRBV4-1 to TRBJ1-2; TRBD1 matches at 9 bases. Specimen: blood. The receptor's source is a woman between 18 and 30 years old with Graves' ophthalmopathy. Here the CDR3 reads CASSHVRDRAYGYTF. DNA for the CDR3: TGCGCCAGCAGCCATGTCCGGGACAGGGCGTATGGCTACACCTTC.